The source of this T cell receptor beta chain is a study of Ad26.COV2.S vaccination and SARS-CoV-2 variants. Treatment: roughly 18 received Ad26.COV2.S at low or high dose, single or two shots; 5 received placebo; per-sample allocation not given. On day 63 after the first injection, vaccine and placebo recipients gave samples. The V and J ends lost 2 bases and 0 bases respectively, with 8 bases between them. The CDR3 covers 14 residues. Looked up from germline, CDR1 is SGDLS and CDR2 is YYNGEE. Libraries were prepared by immunoSEQ multiplex PCR; TCRdb keeps only in-frame clonotypes and omits some of them. This sample has hundreds of thousands of clones, with 85% to 90% found just once. This clone has a handful of counts. At the DNA level, this CDR3 is encoded by other sequences in the same sample as well.

The sequence was collected from a person aged 18 to 65 who received the Ad26.COV2.S COVID-19 vaccine or a placebo. The sequencing here drew on peripheral blood, taken in a trial of Ad26.COV2.S vaccine versus placebo. The chain combines TRBV9 with TRBJ1-1; D remains ambiguous. In nucleotides, the CDR3 is TGTGCCAGCAGCGTTTCCGGGCTGAACACTGAAGCTTTCTTT. This codes for CASSVSGLNTEAFF.